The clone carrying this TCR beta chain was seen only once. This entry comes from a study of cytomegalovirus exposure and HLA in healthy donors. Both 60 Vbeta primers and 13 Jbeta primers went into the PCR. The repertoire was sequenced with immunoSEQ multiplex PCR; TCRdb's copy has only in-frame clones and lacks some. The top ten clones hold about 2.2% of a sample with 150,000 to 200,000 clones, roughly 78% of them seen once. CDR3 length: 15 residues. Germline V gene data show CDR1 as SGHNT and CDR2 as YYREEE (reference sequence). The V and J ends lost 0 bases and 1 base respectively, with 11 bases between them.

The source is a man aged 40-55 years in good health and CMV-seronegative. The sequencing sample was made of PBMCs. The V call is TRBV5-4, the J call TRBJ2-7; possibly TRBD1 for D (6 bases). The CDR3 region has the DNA TGTGCCAGCAGCTTGGAGGGGGTTGGTTCCTACGAGCAGTACTTC. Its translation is CASSLEGVGSYEQYF.